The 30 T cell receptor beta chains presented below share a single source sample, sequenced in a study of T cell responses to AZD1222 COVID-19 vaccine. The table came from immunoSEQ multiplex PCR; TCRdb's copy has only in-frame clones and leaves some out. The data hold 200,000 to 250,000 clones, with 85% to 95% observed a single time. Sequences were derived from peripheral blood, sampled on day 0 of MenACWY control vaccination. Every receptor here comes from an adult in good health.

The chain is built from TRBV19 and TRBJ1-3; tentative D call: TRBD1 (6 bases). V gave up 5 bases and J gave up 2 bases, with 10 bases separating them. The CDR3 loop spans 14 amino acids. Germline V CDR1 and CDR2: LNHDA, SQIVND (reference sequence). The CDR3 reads CASSRGAPGNTIYF. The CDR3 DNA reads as TGTGCCAGTAGTCGGGGGGCCCCTGGAAACACCATATATTTT.

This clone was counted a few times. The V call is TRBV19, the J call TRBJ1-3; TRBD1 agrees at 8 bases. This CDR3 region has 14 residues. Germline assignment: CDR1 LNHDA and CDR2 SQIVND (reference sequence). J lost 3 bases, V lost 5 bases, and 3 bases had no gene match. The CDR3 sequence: CASSSGTGGNTIYF. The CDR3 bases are TGTGCCAGTAGTTCCGGGACAGGTGGAAACACCATATATTTT.

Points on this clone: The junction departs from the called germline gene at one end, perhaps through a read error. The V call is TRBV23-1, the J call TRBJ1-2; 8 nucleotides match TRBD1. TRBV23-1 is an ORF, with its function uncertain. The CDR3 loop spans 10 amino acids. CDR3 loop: CASRGLGVTF. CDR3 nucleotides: TGCGCTAGCAGGGGGCTCGGGGTCACCTTC.

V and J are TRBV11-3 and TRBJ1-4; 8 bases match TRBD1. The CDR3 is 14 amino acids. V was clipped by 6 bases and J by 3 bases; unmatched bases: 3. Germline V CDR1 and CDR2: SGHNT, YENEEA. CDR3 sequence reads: CASSRTGPNEKLFF. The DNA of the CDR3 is TGTGCCAGCAGTCGGACAGGGCCTAATGAAAAACTGTTTTTT.

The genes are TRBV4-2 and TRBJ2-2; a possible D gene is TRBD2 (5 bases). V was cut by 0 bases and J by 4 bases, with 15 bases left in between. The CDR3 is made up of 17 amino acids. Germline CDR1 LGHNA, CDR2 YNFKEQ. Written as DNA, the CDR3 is TGTGCCAGCAGCCAAGATTGGAGCGGTGTCGTCACCGGGGAGCTGTTTTTT. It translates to CASSQDWSGVVTGELFF.

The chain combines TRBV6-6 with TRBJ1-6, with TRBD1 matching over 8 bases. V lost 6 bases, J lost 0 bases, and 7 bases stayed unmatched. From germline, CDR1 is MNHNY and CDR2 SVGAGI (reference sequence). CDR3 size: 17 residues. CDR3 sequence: CASRRQGLSSYNSPLHF. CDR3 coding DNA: TGTGCCAGCAGACGACAGGGGTTAAGCTCCTATAATTCACCCCTCCACTTT.

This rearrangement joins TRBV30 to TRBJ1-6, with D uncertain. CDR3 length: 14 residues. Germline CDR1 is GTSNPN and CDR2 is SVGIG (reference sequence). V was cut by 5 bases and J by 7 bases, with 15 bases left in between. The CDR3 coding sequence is TGTGCCTGGGGAATCGGTACGGGGAATTCACCCCTCCACTTT. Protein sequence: CAWGIGTGNSPLHF. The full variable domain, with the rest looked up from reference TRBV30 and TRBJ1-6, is SQTIHQWPATLVQPVGSPLSLECTVEGTSNPNLYWYRQAAGRGLQLLFYSVGIGQISSEVPQNLSASRPQDRQFILSSKKLLLSDSGFYLCAWGIGTGNSPLHFGNGTRLTVT.

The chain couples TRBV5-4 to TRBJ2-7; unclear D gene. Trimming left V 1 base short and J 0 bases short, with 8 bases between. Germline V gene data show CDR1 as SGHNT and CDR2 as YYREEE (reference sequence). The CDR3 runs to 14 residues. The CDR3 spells CASSLTSASYEQYF. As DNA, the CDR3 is TGTGCCAGCAGCTTGACGTCGGCCTCCTACGAGCAGTACTTC.

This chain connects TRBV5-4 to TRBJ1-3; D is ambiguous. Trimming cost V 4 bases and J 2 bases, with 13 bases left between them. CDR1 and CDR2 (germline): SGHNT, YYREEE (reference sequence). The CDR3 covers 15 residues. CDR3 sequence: CASSPDQRTGNTIYF. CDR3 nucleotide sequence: TGTGCCAGCAGCCCGGACCAGAGGACTGGAAACACCATATATTTT. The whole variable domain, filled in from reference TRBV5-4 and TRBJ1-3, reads ETGVTQSPTHLIKTRGQQVTLRCSSQSGHNTVSWYQQALGQGPQFIFQYYREEENGRGNFPPRFSGLQFPNYSSELNVNALELDDSALYLCASSPDQRTGNTIYFGEGSWLTVV.

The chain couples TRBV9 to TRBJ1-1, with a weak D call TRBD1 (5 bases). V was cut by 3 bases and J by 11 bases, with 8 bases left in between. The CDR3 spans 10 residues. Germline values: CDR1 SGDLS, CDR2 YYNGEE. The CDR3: CASSGWGAFF. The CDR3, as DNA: TGTGCCAGCAGCGGCTGGGGGGCTTTCTTT.

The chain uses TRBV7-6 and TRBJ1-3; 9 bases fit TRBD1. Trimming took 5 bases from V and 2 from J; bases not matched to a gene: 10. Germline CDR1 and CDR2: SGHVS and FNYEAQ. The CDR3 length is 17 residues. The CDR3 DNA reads TGTGCCAGCAGCCCGCGCCCGGGACAGGGACCTGGAAACACCATATATTTT. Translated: CASSPRPGQGPGNTIYF.

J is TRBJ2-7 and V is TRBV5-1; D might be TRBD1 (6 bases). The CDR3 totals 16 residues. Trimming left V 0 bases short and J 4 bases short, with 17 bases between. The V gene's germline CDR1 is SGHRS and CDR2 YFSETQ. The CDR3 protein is CASSLAEGVGAYEQYF. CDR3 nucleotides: TGCGCCAGCAGCTTGGCCGAGGGTGTGGGGGCTTACGAGCAGTACTTC.

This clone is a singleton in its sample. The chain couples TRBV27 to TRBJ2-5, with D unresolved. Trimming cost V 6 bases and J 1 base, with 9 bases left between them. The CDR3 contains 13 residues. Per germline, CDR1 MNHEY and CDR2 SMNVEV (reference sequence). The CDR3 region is CASRPTGQETQYF. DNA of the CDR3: TGTGCCAGCAGACCTACGGGCCAAGAGACCCAGTACTTC.

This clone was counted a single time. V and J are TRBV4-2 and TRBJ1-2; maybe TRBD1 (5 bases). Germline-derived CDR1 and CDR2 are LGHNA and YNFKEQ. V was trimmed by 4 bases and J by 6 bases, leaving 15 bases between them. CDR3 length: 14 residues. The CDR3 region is CASSPRGGDDGYTF. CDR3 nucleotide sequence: TGTGCCAGCAGCCCCCGGGGGGGGGACGATGGCTACACCTTC.

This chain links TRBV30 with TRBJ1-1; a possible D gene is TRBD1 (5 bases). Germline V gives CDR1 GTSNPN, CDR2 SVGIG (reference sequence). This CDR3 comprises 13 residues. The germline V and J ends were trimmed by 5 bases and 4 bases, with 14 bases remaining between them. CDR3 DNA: TGTGCCTGGGTTAGGGGCTTAAGCACTGAAGCTTTCTTT. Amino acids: CAWVRGLSTEAFF.

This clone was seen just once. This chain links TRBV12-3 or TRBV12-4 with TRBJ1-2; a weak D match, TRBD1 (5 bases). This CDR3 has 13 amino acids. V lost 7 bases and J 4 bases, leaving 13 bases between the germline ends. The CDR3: CASTQTVSYGYTF. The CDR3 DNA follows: TGTGCCAGCACTCAGACAGTATCCTATGGCTACACCTTC.

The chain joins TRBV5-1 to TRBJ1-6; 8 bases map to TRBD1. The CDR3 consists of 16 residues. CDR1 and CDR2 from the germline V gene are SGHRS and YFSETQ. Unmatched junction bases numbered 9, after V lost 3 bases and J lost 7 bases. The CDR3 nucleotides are TGCGCCAGCAGCTCCGGGCAGGGGGCCTCCAATTCACCCCTCCACTTT. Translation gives CASSSGQGASNSPLHF.

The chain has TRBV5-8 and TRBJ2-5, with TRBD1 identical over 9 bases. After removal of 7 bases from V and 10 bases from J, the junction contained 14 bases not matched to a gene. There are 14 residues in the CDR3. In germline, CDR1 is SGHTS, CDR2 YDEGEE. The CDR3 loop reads CASSEQGATPGQYF. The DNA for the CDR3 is TGTGCCAGCTCGGAACAGGGGGCGACCCCCGGCCAGTACTTC.

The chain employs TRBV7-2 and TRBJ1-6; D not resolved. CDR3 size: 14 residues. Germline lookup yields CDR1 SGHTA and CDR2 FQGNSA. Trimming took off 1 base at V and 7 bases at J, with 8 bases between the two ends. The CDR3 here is CASSLDSQNSPLHF. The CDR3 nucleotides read TGTGCCAGCAGCTTAGACAGCCAGAATTCACCCCTCCACTTT.

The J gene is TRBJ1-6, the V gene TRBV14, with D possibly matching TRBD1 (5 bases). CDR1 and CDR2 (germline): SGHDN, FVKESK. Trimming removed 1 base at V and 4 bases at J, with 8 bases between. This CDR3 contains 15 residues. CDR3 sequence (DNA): TGTGCCAGCAGCCAAGGAACAGGATATAATTCACCCCTCCACTTT. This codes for CASSQGTGYNSPLHF. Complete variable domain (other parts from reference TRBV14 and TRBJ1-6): EAGVTQFPSHSVIEKGQTVTLRCDPISGHDNLYWYRRVMGKEIKFLLHFVKESKQDESGMPNNRFLAERTGGTYSTLKVQPAELEDSGVYFCASSQGTGYNSPLHFGNGTRLTVT.

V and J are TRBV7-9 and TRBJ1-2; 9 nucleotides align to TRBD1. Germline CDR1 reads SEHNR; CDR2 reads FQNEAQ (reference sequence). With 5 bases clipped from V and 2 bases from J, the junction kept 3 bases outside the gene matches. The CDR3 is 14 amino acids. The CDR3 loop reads CASSLTGGNYGYTF. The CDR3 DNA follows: TGTGCCAGCAGCCTGACAGGGGGGAACTATGGCTACACCTTC. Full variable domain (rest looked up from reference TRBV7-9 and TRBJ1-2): DTGVSQNPRHKITKRGQNVTFRCDPISEHNRLYWYRQTLGQGPEFLTYFQNEAQLEKSRLLSDRFSAERPKGSFSTLEIQRTEQGDSAMYLCASSLTGGNYGYTFGSGTRLTVV.

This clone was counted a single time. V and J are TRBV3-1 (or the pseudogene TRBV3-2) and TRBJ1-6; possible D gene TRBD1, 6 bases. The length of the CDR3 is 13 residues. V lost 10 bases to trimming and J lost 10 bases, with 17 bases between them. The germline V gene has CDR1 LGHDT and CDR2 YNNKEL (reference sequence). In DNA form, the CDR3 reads TGTGCCACCAGGGGAGGGGGGGAATCACCCCTCCACTTT. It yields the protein CATRGGGESPLHF.

The CDR3 protein is CASSPGSSKETQYF. For the CDR3, the DNA is TGTGCCAGCTCACCAGGGTCCTCCAAAGAGACCCAGTACTTC. This chain connects TRBV18 to TRBJ2-5; D is unresolved. Trimming left V 2 bases short and J 3 bases short, with 10 bases between. Germline V gene data show CDR1 as KGHSH and CDR2 as LQKENI. The CDR3 runs 14 residues. Drawing the rest from reference TRBV18 and TRBJ2-5, the complete variable domain is NAGVMQNPRHLVRRRGQEARLRCSPMKGHSHVYWYRQLPEEGLKFMVYLQKENIIDESGMPKERFSAEFPKEGPSILRIQQVVRGDSAAYFCASSPGSSKETQYFGPGTRLLVL.

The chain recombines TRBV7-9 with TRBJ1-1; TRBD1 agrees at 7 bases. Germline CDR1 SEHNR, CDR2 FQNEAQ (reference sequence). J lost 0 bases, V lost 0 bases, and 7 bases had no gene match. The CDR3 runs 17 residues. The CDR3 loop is CASSLARGIRMNTEAFF. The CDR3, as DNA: TGTGCCAGCAGCTTAGCCAGGGGGATTCGTATGAACACTGAAGCTTTCTTT.

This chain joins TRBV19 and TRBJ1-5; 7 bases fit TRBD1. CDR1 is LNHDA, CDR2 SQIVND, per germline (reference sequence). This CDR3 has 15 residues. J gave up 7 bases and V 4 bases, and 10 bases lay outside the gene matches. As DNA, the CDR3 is TGTGCCAGTAGTACCTCCGGAGGGGGCGCACAGCCCCAGCATTTT. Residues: CASSTSGGGAQPQHF.

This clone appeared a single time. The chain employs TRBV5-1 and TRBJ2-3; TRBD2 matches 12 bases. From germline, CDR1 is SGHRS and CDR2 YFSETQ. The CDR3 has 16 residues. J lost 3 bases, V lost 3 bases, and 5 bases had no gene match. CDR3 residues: CASSSQLAGGTDTQYF. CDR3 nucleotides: TGCGCCAGCAGCTCCCAACTAGCGGGGGGTACAGATACGCAGTATTTT.

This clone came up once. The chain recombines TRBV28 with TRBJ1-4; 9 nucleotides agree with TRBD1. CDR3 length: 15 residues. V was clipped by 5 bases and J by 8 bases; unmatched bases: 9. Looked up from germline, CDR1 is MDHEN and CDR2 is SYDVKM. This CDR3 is CASSVVQGAVEKLFF. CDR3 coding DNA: TGTGCCAGCAGTGTAGTACAGGGGGCTGTCGAAAAACTGTTTTTT.

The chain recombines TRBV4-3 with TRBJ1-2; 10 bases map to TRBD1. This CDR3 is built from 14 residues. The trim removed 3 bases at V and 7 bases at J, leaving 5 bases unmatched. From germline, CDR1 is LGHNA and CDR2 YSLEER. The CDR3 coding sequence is TGCGCCAGCAGCCACCTGACAGGGGGCAGTGGCTACACCTTC. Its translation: CASSHLTGGSGYTF.

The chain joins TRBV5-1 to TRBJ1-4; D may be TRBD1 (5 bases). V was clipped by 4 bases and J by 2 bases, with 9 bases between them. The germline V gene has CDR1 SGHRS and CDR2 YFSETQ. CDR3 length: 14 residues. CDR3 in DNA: TGCGCCAGCAGCCAGGGTCGGACTAATGAAAAACTGTTTTTT. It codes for CASSQGRTNEKLFF.

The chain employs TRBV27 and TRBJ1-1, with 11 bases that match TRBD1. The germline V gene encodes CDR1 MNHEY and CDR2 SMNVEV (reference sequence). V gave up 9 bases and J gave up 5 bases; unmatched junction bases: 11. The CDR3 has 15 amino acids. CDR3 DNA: TGTGCCAGTGGCGGCACCGGGACAGGGGGGACTGAAGCTTTCTTT. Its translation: CASGGTGTGGTEAFF.